Shown below are 19 T cell receptor beta chains from a single sample sequenced in a study of shared clonotypes between healthy human individuals (dated by TCRdb to the early 2020s). The library was made by the immunoSEQ multiplex PCR assay. TCRdb re-hosts the immuneACCESS table, in-frame sequences only. Its copies lack some clones; in the studies checked, an unresolved V gene accounts for under half of them, and the cause for the rest is not known. For this sample the table gives roughly 2,300,000 clones, of which roughly 90% were detected only once. The ten largest clonotypes hold 0.37% of the sample. Material for sequencing was naive CD4+ T cells from PBMCs. The intended sense of this specimen's cell subset or site label: CD45RA+ positively selected. The receptors originated from a man younger than 35 in good health. Some clones in this sample may be carry-over from other donors' samples.

This clone was counted once. The V call is TRBV5-1, the J call TRBJ1-1; no definite D call. Germline V gene sequence: CDR1 SGHRS, CDR2 YFSETQ. Trimming took off 4 bases at V and 1 base at J, with 20 bases between the two ends. The CDR3 is 17 residues long. CDR3 residues: CASSPNPGYTTNTEAFF. The CDR3, as DNA: TGCGCCAGCAGCCCGAACCCGGGCTACACTACGAACACTGAAGCTTTCTTT.

The chain employs TRBV5-6 and TRBJ1-4, with unresolved D. Trimming took 4 bases from V and 1 from J, leaving 17 bases between them. The CDR3 totals 17 residues. CDR1 and CDR2 (germline): SGHDT, YYEEEE. As DNA, the CDR3 is TGTGCCAGCAGCCCCATTCGTGCTCGGCAAACTAATGAAAAACTGTTTTTT. It encodes CASSPIRARQTNEKLFF.

The chain has TRBV2 and TRBJ2-3; the match to TRBD2 covers 12 bases. Germline assignment: CDR1 SNHLY and CDR2 FYNNEI. V was clipped by 4 bases and J by 6 bases; unmatched bases: 5. This CDR3 has 15 residues. CDR3 loop: CASSGSSGRDDTQYF. The CDR3 DNA reads TGTGCCAGCAGTGGTTCTAGCGGGAGGGATGATACGCAGTATTTT.

The J gene is TRBJ2-6, the V gene TRBV5-4, with D perhaps TRBD1 (5 bases). V lost 2 bases and J lost 0, with 9 bases in between. The CDR3 runs to 16 residues. Per germline, CDR1 SGHNT and CDR2 YYREEE (reference sequence). The CDR3 DNA is TGTGCCAGCAGCTTACAGGTTAGCTCTGGGGCCAACGTCCTGACTTTC. Amino acids: CASSLQVSSGANVLTF. Filled out from reference TRBV5-4 and TRBJ2-6, the complete variable domain reads ETGVTQSPTHLIKTRGQQVTLRCSSQSGHNTVSWYQQALGQGPQFIFQYYREEENGRGNFPPRFSGLQFPNYSSELNVNALELDDSALYLCASSLQVSSGANVLTFGAGSRLTVL.

CDR3 DNA sequence: TGTGCCAGCAGCCCCGGGTCAGGGGGGCTCTACGAGCAGTACTTC. Amino acids: CASSPGSGGLYEQYF. This sequence joins TRBV7-3 and TRBJ2-7; TRBD1 is a possible D gene (7 bases). This CDR3 has 15 amino acids. Trimming cost V 5 bases and J 3 bases, with 17 bases left between them. Germline V gene sequence: CDR1 SGHTA, CDR2 FQGTGA. Full variable domain (remainder filled in from reference TRBV7-3 and TRBJ2-7): GAGVSQTPSNKVTEKGKYVELRCDPISGHTALYWYRQSLGQGPEFLIYFQGTGAADDSGLPNDRFFAVRPEGSVSTLKIQRTERGDSAVYLCASSPGSGGLYEQYFGPGTRLTVT.

J is TRBJ2-7 and V is TRBV19, with D unresolved. Trimming cost V 6 bases and J 2 bases, with 17 bases left between them. Germline values: CDR1 LNHDA, CDR2 SQIVND (reference sequence). This CDR3 is built from 15 residues. The CDR3 bases are TGTGCCAGTAGCCGCCTCTTAGGCGGTGCCTACGAGCAGTACTTC. Translating gives CASSRLLGGAYEQYF.

The chain couples TRBV7-2 to TRBJ2-7, with 9 nucleotides matching TRBD2. CDR1 SGHTA and CDR2 FQGNSA come from the germline V gene. The CDR3 has 15 amino acids. J was trimmed by 4 bases and V by 1 base; bases with no gene match: 5. CDR3 amino acids: CASSLETRGGYEQYF. Here the CDR3 DNA reads TGTGCCAGCAGCTTAGAGACGCGGGGGGGGTACGAGCAGTACTTC.

The chain recombines TRBV4-2 with TRBJ1-4, with TRBD1 identical over 7 bases. J gave up 5 bases and V 1 base, and 7 bases lay outside the gene matches. Germline loops: CDR1 LGHNA, CDR2 YNFKEQ. The CDR3 sequence is 16 residues long. CDR3 protein: CASSQVLGQRNEKLFF. CDR3 nucleotide sequence: TGTGCCAGCAGCCAAGTTTTGGGACAGCGAAATGAAAAACTGTTTTTT.

The V call is TRBV2, the J call TRBJ1-1; D is ambiguous. Germline V gene sequence: CDR1 SNHLY, CDR2 FYNNEI. Trimming removed 7 bases at V and 3 bases at J, with 12 bases between. This CDR3 is 13 amino acids long. The DNA of the CDR3 is TGTGCCAGCAATTTAGGCTTTCACACTGAAGCTTTCTTT. This gives the protein CASNLGFHTEAFF.

The chain carries TRBV27 and TRBJ2-3; D might be TRBD1 or TRBD2, each matching 5 bases. The CDR3 runs to 16 residues. V was clipped by 3 bases and J by 3 bases, with 16 bases between them. CDR1 and CDR2 from the germline V gene are MNHEY and SMNVEV (reference sequence). CDR3: CASSFRGVGMTDTQYF. For the CDR3, the DNA is TGTGCCAGCAGTTTCCGAGGGGTAGGGATGACAGATACGCAGTATTTT.

The chain is built from TRBV28 and TRBJ1-4, with 7 bases identical to TRBD1. CDR1 is MDHEN, CDR2 SYDVKM, per germline. This CDR3 comprises 15 residues. The trim removed 2 bases at V and 8 bases at J, leaving 8 bases unmatched. The CDR3: CASSLQAGGREKLFF. CDR3 bases: TGTGCCAGCAGTTTACAGGCAGGGGGTAGGGAAAAACTGTTTTTT.

The chain employs TRBV7-9 and TRBJ1-2; D not resolved. Trimming stripped 5 bases from V and 2 bases from J, with 9 bases between. Germline-derived CDR1 and CDR2 are SEHNR and FQNEAQ (reference sequence). The CDR3 loop spans 13 amino acids. The CDR3 is CASSRIGNYGYTF. The CDR3 nucleotides read TGTGCCAGCAGCCGAATTGGGAACTATGGCTACACCTTC.

The gene calls are TRBV5-6 and TRBJ1-1; TRBD1 agrees at 7 bases. This CDR3 is 13 amino acids long. CDR1 and CDR2 (germline): SGHDT, YYEEEE. Trimming took 3 bases from V and 8 from J; bases not matched to a gene: 7. This CDR3 reads CASSSGTEAEAFF. CDR3 in DNA: TGTGCCAGCAGCTCCGGGACAGAGGCGGAAGCTTTCTTT.

V gene TRBV7-2 combines with J gene TRBJ2-1, with 11 nucleotides matching TRBD2. Germline loops: CDR1 SGHTA, CDR2 FQGNSA. The V gene end was trimmed by 1 base and the J gene end by 0 bases; junction bases not matched to a gene: 2. This CDR3 comprises 17 residues. This CDR3 reads CASSLVGTSGSYNEQFF. The CDR3 DNA sequence: TGTGCCAGCAGCTTAGTAGGGACTAGCGGCTCCTACAATGAGCAGTTCTTC.

This clone is a singleton in its sample. The chain links TRBV19 to TRBJ1-5; D unresolved. This CDR3 region has 14 residues. V lost 5 bases and J lost 3, with 11 bases in between. Germline CDR1 reads LNHDA; CDR2 reads SQIVND (reference sequence). The CDR3 here is CASSARQVNQPQHF. As DNA, the CDR3 is TGTGCCAGTAGTGCAAGGCAGGTCAATCAGCCCCAGCATTTT.

The J gene is TRBJ2-6, the V gene TRBV6-6; D uncertain. The CDR3 consists of 12 residues. Trimming left V 11 bases short and J 4 bases short, with 9 bases between. Per the germline V gene, CDR1 is MNHNY and CDR2 is SVGAGI (reference sequence). The CDR3 nucleotides are TGTGCCGGGTCTCAGGGGGCCAACGTCCTGACTTTC. It codes for CAGSQGANVLTF.

This clone was found a few times. The chain couples TRBV30 to TRBJ1-5; the D is unclear. This CDR3 has 16 residues. V gave up 0 bases and J gave up 2 bases, with 14 bases separating them. In germline, CDR1 is GTSNPN, CDR2 SVGIG (reference sequence). The DNA for the CDR3 is TGTGCCTGGAGTGTGTCGACCGGCGGTGGCAATCAGCCCCAGCATTTT. It encodes CAWSVSTGGGNQPQHF.

The V call is TRBV5-1, the J call TRBJ2-7; 11 bases match TRBD2. V lost 4 bases to trimming and J lost 12 bases; unmatched junction nucleotides: 15. The germline V gene has CDR1 SGHRS and CDR2 YFSETQ. This CDR3 comprises 15 residues. CDR3 bases: TGCGCCAGCAGCCCCGGGGGACTAGCGGAGGGGGCCATGTACTTC. It yields the protein CASSPGGLAEGAMYF.

This clone is a singleton in its sample. The V gene is TRBV6-5, the J gene TRBJ1-2; the D is unclear. Trimming removed 6 bases from V and 2 bases from J, with 10 bases in between. The CDR3 consists of 13 residues. From germline, CDR1 is MNHEY and CDR2 SVGAGI. The CDR3 loop is CASRNTENYGYTF. The CDR3 nucleotides are TGTGCCAGCAGAAATACAGAGAACTATGGCTACACCTTC.